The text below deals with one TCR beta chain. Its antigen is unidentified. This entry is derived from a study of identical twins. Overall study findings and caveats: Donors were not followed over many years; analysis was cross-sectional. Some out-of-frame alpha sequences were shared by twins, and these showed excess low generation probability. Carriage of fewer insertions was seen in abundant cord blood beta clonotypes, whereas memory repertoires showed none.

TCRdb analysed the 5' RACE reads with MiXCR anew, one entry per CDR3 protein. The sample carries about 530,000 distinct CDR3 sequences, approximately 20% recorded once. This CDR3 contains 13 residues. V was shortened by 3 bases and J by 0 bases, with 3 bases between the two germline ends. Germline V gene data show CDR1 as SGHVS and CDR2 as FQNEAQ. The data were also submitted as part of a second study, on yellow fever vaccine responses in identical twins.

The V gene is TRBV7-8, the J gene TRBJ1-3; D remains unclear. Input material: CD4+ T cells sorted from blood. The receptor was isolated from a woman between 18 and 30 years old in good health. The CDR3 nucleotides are TGTGCCAGCAGCTTCAACTCTGGAAACACCATATATTTT. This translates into CASSFNSGNTIYF.